This paragraph reports one TCR beta chain. Its specificity is unknown. This may be a read error, as it is one base from a much larger clone. Within the sample, other DNA sequences also encode this same CDR3. CDR1 is ENHRY, CDR2 SYGVKD, per germline. The CDR3 spans 13 residues. Since all of the isolated RNA was reverse transcribed, expressed TCRB transcripts were what got sequenced. Mean read depth for naive, central memory and regulatory T cell samples was approximately 3.57 million reads. The assay was immunoSEQ multiplex PCR, and TCRdb's table has in-frame clones only and misses some. The sample carries under 450,000 clones, around 13% recorded once. This sample is part of a study of beta chain features in type 1 diabetes. Study-level findings and limits: No resolution was reached here on whether HLA type influences TCRB rearrangement.

This clonotype was obtained from a man aged 25 to 40 in good health. The chain joins TRBV10-3 to TRBJ2-1, with D unresolved. The sequenced material came from naive CD4+ T cells from blood. The CDR3 region has the DNA TGTGCCATTAGTGAGTCGGAGTCAACGAAGCAGTTCTTC. Translated, it gives CAISESESTKQFF.